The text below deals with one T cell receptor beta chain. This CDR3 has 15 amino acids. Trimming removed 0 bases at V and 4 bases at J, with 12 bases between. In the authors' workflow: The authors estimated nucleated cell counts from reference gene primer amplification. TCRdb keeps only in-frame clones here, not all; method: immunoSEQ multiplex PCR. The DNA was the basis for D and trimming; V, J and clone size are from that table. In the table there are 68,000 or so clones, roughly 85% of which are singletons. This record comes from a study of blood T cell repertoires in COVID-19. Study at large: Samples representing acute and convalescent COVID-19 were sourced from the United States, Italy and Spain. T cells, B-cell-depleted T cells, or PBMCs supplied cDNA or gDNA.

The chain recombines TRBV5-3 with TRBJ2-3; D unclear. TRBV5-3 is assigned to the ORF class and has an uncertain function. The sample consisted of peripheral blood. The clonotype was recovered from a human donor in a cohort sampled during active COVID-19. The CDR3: CARSLGIGHSDTQYF. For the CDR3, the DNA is TGTGCCAGAAGCTTGGGTATTGGGCATTCAGATACGCAGTATTTT.